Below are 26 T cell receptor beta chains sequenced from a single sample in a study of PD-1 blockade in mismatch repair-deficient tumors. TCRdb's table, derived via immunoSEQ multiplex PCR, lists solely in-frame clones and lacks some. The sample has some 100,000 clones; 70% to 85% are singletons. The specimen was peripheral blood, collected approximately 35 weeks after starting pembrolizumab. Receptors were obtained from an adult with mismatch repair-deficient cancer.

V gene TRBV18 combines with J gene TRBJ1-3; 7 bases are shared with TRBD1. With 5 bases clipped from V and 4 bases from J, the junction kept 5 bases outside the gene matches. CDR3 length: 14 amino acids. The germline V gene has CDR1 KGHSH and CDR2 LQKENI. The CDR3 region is CASSTTGTGNTIYF. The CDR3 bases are TGTGCCAGCTCAACGACAGGGACCGGAAACACCATATATTTT.

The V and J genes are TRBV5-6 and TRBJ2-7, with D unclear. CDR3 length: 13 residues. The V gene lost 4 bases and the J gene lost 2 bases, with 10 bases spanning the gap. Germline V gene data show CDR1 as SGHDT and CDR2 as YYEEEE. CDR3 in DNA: TGTGCCAGCAGCGGGCTCGGTACCTACGAGCAGTACTTC. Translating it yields CASSGLGTYEQYF.

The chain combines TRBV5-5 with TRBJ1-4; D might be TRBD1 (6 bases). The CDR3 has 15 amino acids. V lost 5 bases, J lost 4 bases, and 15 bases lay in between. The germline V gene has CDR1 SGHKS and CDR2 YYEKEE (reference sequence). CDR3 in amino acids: CASRWEAGDNEKLFF. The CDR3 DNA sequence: TGTGCCAGCAGATGGGAGGCAGGGGATAATGAAAAACTGTTTTTT.

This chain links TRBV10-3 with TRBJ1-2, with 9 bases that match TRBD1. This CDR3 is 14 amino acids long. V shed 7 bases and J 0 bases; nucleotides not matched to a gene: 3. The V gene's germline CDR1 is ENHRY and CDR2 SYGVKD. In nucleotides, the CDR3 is TGTGCCATCAAGGGACAGGGAACTAACTATGGCTACACCTTC. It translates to CAIKGQGTNYGYTF.

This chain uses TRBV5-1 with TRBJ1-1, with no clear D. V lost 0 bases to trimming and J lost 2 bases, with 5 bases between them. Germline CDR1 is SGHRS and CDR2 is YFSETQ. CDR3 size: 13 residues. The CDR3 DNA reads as TGCGCCAGCAGCTTGGTAAGAAACACTGAAGCTTTCTTT. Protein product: CASSLVRNTEAFF.

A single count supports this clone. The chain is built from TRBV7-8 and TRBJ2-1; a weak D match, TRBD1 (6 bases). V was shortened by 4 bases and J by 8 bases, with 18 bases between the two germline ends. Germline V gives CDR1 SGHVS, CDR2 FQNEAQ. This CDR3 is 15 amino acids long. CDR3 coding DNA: TGTGCCAGCAGCTCTCAGGGGCAAGGGACCGATGAGCAGTTCTTC. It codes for CASSSQGQGTDEQFF.

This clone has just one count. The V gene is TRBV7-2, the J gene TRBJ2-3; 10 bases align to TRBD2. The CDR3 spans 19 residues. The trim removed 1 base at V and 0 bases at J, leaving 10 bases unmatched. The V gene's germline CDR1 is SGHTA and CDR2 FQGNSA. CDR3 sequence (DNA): TGTGCCAGCAGCTTAGGTGTAGCGGGAGGAAAGCCGAGCACAGATACGCAGTATTTT. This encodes CASSLGVAGGKPSTDTQYF.

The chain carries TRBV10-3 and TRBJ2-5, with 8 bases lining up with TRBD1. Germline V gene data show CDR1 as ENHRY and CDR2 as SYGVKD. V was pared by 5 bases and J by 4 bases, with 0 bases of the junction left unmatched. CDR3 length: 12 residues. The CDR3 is CAISTGGETQYF. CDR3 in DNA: TGTGCCATCAGTACAGGGGGAGAGACCCAGTACTTC.

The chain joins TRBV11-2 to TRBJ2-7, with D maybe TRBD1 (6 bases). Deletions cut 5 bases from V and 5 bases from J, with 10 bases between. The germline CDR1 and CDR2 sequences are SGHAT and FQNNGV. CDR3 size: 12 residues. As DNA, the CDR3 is TGTGCCAGCAGCCAAAACAGGGACGAGCAGTACTTC. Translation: CASSQNRDEQYF.

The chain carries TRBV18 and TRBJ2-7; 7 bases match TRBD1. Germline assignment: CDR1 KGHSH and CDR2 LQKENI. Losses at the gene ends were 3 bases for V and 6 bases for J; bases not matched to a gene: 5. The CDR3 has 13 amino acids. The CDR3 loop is CASSPEQGTEQYF. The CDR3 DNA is TGTGCCAGCTCACCCGAACAGGGGACCGAGCAGTACTTC.

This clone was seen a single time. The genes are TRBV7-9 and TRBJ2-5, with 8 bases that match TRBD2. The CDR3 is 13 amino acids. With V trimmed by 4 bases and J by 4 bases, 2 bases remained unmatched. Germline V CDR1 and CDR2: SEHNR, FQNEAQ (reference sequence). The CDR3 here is CASSWAGGETQYF. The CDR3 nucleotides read TGTGCCAGCAGCTGGGCGGGAGGAGAGACCCAGTACTTC.

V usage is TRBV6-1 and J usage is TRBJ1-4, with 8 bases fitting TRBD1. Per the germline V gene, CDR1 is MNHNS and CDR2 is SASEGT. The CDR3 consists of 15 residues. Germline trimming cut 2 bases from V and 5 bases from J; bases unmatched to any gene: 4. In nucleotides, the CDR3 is TGTGCCAGCAGTGAACAAACAGGGGGGAATGAAAAACTGTTTTTT. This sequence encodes CASSEQTGGNEKLFF.

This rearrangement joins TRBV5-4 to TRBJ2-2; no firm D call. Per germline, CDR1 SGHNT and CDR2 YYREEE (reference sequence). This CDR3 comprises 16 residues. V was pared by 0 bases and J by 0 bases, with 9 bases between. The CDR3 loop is CASSLVGGANTGELFF. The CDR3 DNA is TGTGCCAGCAGCTTGGTCGGCGGAGCGAACACCGGGGAGCTGTTTTTT.

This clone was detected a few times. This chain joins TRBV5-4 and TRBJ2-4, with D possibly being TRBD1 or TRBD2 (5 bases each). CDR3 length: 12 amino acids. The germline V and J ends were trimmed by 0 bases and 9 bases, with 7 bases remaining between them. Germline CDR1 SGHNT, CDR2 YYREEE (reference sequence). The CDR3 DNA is TGTGCCAGCAGCTTGGAGGGGAGCATTCAGTACTTC. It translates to CASSLEGSIQYF.

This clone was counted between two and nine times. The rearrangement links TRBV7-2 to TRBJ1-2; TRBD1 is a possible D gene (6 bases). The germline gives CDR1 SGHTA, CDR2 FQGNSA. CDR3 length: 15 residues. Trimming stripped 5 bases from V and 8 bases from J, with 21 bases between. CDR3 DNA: TGTGCCAGCAGCCCCCGAGGAACAGGGCTTGGCGGCTACACCTTC. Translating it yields CASSPRGTGLGGYTF. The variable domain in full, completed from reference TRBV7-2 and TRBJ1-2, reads GAGVSQSPSNKVTEKGKDVELRCDPISGHTALYWYRQSLGQGLEFLIYFQGNSAPDKSGLPSDRFSAERTGGSVSTLTIQRTQQEDSAVYLCASSPRGTGLGGYTFGSGTRLTVV.

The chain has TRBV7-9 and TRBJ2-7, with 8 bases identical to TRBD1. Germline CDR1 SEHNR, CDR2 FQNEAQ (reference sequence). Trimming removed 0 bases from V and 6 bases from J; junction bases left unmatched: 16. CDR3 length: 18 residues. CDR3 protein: CASSLAEGQGARSGEQYF. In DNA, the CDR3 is TGTGCCAGCAGCTTAGCGGAGGGGCAGGGGGCGCGGAGTGGCGAGCAGTACTTC.

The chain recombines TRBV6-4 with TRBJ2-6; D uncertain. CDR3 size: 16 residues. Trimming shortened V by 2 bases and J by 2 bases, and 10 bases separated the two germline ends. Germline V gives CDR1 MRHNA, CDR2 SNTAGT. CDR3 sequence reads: CASSDQPQAGANVLTF. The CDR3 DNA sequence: TGTGCCAGCAGTGACCAACCCCAGGCTGGGGCCAACGTCCTGACTTTC.

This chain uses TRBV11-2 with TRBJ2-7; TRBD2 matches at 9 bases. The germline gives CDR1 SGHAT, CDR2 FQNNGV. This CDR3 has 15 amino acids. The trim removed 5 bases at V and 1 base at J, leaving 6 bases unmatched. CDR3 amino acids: CASSIYSGSSYEQYF. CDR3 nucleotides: TGTGCCAGCAGCATTTATAGCGGGAGTTCCTACGAGCAGTACTTC.

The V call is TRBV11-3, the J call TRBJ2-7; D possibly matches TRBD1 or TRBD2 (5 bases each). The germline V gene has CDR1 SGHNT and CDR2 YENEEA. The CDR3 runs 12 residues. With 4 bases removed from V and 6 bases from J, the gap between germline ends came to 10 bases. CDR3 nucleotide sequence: TGTGCCAGCAGCTGGGCAGGGAGCGAGCAGTACTTC. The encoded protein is CASSWAGSEQYF.

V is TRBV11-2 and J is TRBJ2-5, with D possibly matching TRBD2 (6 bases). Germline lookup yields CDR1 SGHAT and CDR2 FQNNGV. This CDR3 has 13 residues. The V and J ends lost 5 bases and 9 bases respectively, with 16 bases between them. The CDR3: CASSQPLGLSQYF. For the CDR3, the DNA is TGTGCCAGCAGCCAACCTTTGGGACTGTCCCAGTACTTC.

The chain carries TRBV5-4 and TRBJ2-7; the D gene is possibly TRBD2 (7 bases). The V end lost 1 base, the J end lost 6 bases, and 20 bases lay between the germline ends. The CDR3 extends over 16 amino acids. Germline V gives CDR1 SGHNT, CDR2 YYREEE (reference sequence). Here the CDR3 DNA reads TGTGCCAGCAGCTTGAGAGCTAGCTGGGGGGGCAGCGAGCAGTACTTC. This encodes CASSLRASWGGSEQYF.

DNA of the CDR3: TGTGCCAGCAGACGCCGACAGGGGATCCACGAGCAGTACTTC. It translates to CASRRRQGIHEQYF. The chain employs TRBV27 and TRBJ2-7, with 8 bases identical to TRBD1. Per the germline V gene, CDR1 is MNHEY and CDR2 is SMNVEV (reference sequence). V dropped 6 bases and J dropped 5; count of bases not matched to a gene: 9. This CDR3 is 14 amino acids long.

This chain's CDR3 is CASSLEHSGRVWETQYF. In DNA form, the CDR3 reads TGTGCCAGCAGCTTAGAACATAGCGGGAGGGTTTGGGAGACCCAGTACTTC. This chain links TRBV7-2 with TRBJ2-5; 11 bases fit TRBD2. V trimming: 1 base; J trimming: 5 bases; junction bases outside the gene matches: 9. Germline loops: CDR1 SGHTA, CDR2 FQGNSA. The CDR3 contains 17 residues.

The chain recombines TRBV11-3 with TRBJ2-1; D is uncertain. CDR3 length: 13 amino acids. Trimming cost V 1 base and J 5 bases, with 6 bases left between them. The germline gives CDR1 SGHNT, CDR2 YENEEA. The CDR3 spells CASSLGTHNEQFF. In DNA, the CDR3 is TGTGCCAGCAGCTTAGGGACCCACAATGAGCAGTTCTTC.

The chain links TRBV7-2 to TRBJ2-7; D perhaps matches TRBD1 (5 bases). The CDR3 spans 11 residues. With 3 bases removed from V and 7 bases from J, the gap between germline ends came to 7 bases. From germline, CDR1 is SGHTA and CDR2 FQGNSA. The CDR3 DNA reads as TGTGCCAGCAGCTTCCGACAGGAGCAGTACTTC. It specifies CASSFRQEQYF.

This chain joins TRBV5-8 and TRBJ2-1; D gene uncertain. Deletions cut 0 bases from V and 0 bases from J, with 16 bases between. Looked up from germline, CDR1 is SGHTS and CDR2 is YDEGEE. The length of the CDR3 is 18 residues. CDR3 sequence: CASSLVLDGASSYNEQFF. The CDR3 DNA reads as TGTGCCAGCAGCTTGGTTCTCGACGGCGCTAGCTCCTACAATGAGCAGTTCTTC.